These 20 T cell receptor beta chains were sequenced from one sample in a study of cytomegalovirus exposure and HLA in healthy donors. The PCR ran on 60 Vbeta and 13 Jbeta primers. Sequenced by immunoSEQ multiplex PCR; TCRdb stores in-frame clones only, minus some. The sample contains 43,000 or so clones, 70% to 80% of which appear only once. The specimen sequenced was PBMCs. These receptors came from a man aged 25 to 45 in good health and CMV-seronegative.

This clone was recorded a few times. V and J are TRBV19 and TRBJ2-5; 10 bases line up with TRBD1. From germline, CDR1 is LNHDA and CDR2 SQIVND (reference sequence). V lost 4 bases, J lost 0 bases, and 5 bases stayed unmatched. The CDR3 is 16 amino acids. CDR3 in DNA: TGTGCCAGTAGTAAAGGGACAGGGGCGTACCAAGAGACCCAGTACTTC. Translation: CASSKGTGAYQETQYF.

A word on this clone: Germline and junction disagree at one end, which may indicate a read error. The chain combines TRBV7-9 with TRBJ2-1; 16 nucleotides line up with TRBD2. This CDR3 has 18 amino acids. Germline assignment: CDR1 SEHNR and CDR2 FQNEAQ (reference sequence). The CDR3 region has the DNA TGTTCCAGCAGCTTAGGGACTAGCGGGAGGGTTCTGTTCAGTGAGCAGTTCTTC. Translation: CSSSLGTSGRVLFSEQFF.

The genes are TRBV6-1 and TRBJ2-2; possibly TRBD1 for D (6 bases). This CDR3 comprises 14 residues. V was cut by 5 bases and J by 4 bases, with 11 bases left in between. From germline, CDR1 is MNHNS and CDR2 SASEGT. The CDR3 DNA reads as TGTGCCAGCAGTCAGGGGCAGGGCACCGGGGAGCTGTTTTTT. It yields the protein CASSQGQGTGELFF.

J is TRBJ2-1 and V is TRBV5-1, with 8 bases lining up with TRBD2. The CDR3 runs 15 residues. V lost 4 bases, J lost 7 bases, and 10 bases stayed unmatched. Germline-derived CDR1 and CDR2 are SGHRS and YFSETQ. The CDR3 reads CASSELAGHGNEQFF. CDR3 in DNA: TGCGCCAGCAGCGAATTAGCGGGACATGGGAATGAGCAGTTCTTC. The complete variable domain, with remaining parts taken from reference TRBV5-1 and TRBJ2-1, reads KAGVTQTPRYLIKTRGQQVTLSCSPISGHRSVSWYQQTPGQGLQFLFEYFSETQRNKGNFPGRFSGRQFSNSRSEMNVSTLELGDSALYLCASSELAGHGNEQFFGPGTRLTVL.

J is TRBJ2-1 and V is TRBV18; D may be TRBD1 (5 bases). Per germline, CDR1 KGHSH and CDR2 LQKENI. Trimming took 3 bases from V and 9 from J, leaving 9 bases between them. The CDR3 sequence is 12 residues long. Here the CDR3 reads CASSPQGSEQFF. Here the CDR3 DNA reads TGTGCCAGCTCACCCCAGGGCAGTGAGCAGTTCTTC.

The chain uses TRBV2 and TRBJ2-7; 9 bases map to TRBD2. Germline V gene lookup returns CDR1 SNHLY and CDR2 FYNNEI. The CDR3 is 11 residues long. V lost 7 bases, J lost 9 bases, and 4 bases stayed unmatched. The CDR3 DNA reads TGTGCCAGCACTCAAGCGGGAGGGCAGTACTTC. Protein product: CASTQAGGQYF.

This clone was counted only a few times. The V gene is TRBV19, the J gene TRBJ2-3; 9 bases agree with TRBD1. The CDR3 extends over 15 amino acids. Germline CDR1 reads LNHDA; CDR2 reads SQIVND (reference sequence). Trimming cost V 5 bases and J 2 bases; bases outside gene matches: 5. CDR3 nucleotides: TGTGCCAGTAGTCCGGGACAGGGCCACACAGATACGCAGTATTTT. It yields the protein CASSPGQGHTDTQYF.

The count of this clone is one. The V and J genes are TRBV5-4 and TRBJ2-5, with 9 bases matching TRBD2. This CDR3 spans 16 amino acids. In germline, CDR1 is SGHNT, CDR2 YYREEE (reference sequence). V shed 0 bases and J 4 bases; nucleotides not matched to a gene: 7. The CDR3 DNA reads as TGTGCCAGCAGCTTGGCTGGTAGCGGGAGCGGAGAGACCCAGTACTTC. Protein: CASSLAGSGSGETQYF.

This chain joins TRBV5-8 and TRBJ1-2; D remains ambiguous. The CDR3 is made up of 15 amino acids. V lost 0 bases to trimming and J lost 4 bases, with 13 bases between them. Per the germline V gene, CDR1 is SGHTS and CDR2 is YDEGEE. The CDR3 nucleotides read TGTGCCAGCAGCTTGGGGCCGGAAAGCGGCTATGGCTACACCTTC. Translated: CASSLGPESGYGYTF.

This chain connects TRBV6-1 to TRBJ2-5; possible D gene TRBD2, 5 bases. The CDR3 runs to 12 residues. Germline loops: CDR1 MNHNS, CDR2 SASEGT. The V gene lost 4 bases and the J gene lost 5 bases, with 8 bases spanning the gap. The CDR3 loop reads CASSGTPETQYF. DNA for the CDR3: TGTGCCAGCAGTGGGACTCCGGAGACCCAGTACTTC.

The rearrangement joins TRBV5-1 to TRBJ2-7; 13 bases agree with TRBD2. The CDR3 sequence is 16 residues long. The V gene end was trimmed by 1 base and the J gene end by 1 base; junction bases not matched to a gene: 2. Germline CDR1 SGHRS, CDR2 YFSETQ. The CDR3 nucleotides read TGCGCCAGCAGCTTGTCACTAGCGGGAGGGTCCTACGAGCAGTACTTC. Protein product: CASSLSLAGGSYEQYF.

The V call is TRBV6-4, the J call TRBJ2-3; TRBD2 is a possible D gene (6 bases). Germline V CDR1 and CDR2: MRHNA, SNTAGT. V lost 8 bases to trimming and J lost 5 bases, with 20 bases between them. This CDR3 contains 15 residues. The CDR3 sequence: CASSRGGGKEDTQYF. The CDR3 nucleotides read TGTGCCAGCTCGAGGGGTGGAGGGAAGGAAGATACGCAGTATTTT.

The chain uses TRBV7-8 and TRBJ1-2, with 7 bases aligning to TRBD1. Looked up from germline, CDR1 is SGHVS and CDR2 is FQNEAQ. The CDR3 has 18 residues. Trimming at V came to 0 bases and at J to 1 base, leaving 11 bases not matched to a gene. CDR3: CASSLAFITGVINYGYTF. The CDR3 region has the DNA TGTGCCAGCAGCTTAGCATTTATTACAGGGGTGATTAACTATGGCTACACCTTC. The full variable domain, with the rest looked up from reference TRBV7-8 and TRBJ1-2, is GAGVSQSPRYKVAKRGQDVALRCDPISGHVSLFWYQQALGQGPEFLTYFQNEAQLDKSGLPSDRFFAERPEGSVSTLKIQRTQQEDSAVYLCASSLAFITGVINYGYTFGSGTRLTVV.

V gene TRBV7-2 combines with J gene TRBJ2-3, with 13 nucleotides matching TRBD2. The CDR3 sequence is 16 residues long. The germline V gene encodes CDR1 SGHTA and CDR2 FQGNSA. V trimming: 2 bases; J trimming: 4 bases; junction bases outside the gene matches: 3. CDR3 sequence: CASSLYGLAGADTQYF. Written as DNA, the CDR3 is TGTGCCAGCAGCTTATACGGACTAGCGGGAGCAGATACGCAGTATTTT.

The chain's CDR3 is CAWSRTGGFENTIYF. CDR3 nucleotide sequence: TGTGCCTGGAGTCGGACAGGGGGCTTTGAAAACACCATATATTTT. The chain uses TRBV30 and TRBJ1-3; 11 nucleotides line up with TRBD1. V lost 2 bases, J lost 6 bases, and 6 bases stayed unmatched. The CDR3 has 15 amino acids. Germline CDR1 is GTSNPN and CDR2 is SVGIG (reference sequence).

CDR3 sequence (DNA): TGCGCCAGCAGCTACGGGACTAGCGGGAGCAATGAGCAGTTCTTC. This encodes CASSYGTSGSNEQFF. The V call is TRBV5-1, the J call TRBJ2-1, with 14 bases identical to TRBD2. Germline V gene lookup returns CDR1 SGHRS and CDR2 YFSETQ. The CDR3 sequence is 15 residues long. Trimming at V came to 3 bases and at J to 6 bases, leaving 2 bases not matched to a gene.

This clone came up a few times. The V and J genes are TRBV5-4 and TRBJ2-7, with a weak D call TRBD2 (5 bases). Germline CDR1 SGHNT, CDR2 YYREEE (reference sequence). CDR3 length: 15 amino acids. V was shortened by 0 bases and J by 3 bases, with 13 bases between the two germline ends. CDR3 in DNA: TGTGCCAGCAGCTTGGTATCATCAAGCGGCTACGAGCAGTACTTC. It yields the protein CASSLVSSSGYEQYF.

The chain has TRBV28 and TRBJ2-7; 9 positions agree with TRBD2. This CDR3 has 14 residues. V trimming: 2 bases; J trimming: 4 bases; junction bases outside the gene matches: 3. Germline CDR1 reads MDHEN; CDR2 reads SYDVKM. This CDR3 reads CASSLRGRAYEQYF. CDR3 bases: TGTGCCAGCAGTTTACGCGGGAGGGCTTACGAGCAGTACTTC.

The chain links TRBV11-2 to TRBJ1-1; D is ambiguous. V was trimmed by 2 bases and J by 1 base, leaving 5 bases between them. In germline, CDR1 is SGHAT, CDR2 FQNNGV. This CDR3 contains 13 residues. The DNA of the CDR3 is TGTGCCAGCAGCTTAATTCAGAACACTGAAGCTTTCTTT. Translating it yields CASSLIQNTEAFF.

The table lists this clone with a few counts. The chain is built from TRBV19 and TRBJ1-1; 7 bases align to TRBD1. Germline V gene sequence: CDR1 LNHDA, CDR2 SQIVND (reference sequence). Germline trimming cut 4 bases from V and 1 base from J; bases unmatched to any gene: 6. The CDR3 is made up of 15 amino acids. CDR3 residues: CASSTDDRANTEAFF. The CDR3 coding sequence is TGTGCCAGTAGTACCGACGACAGGGCGAACACTGAAGCTTTCTTT.